This T cell receptor beta chain was obtained from a study of post-analysis software for immune sequencing data. In regard to this clonotype: Its specificity is not known.

Trimming took 9 bases from V and 5 from J, leaving 10 bases between them. The germline CDR1 and CDR2 sequences are SNHLY and FYNNEI. The CDR3 is made up of 11 amino acids. Broader study findings: Elevated frequency relative to controls characterized roughly five TRBV segments in patients, TRBV5-6, TRBV5-1 and TRBV20-1 among them.

Prepared libraries of TCR beta cDNA carried unique molecular identifiers. TCRdb reanalysed the PCR reads using MiXCR and keeps one entry per CDR3 protein. Here the sample spans roughly 800,000 distinct CDR3 sequences, about 53% being singletons. The chain joins TRBV2 to TRBJ2-5; no clear D. This sequence originates from a girl between 5 and 17 years old with multiple sclerosis. Sequencing was carried out using blood. In DNA form, the CDR3 reads TGTGCCAGTAGAATAGGCGAGACCCAGTACTTC. Translation: CASRIGETQYF.